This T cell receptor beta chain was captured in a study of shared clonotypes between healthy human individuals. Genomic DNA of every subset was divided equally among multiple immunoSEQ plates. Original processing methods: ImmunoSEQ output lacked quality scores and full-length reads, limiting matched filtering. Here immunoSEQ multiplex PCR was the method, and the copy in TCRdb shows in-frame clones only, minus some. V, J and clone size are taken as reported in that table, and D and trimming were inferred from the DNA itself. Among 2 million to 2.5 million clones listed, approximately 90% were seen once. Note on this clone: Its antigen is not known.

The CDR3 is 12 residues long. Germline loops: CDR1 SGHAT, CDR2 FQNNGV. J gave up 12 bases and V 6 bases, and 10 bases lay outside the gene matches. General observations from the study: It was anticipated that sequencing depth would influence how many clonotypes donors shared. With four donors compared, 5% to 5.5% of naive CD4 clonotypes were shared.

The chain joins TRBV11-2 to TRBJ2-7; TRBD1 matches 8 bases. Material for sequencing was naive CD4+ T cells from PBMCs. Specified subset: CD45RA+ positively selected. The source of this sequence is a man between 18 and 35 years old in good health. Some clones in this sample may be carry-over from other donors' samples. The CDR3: CASRPLQGDLYF. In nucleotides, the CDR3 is TGTGCCAGCAGACCATTACAGGGGGATTTGTACTTC.